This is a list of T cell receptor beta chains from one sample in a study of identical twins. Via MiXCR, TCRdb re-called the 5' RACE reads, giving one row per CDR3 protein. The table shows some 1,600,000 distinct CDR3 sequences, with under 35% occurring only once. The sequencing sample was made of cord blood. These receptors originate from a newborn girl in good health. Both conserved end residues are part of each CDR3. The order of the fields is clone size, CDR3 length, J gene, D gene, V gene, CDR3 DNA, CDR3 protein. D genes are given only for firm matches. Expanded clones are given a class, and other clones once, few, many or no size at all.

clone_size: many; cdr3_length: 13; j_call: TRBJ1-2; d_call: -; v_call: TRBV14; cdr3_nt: TGTGCCAGCAGCCAAGAAGTGGGACATGGCTACACCTTC; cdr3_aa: CASSQEVGHGYTF
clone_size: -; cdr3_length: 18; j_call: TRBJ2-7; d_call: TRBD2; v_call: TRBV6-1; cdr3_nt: TGTGCCAGCAGTCCCGGGACTAGCGGGGAGATAACCTACAATGAGCAGTACTTC; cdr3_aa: CASSPGTSGEITYNEQYF
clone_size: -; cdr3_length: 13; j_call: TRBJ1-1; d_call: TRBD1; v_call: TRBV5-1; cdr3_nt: TGCGCCAGCAGCGAAGGGGGCTGGGTTGAAGCTTTCTTT; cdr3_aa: CASSEGGWVEAFF
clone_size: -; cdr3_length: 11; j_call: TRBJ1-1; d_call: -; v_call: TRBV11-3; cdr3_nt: TGTGCCAGCGCCAAGAACACTGAAGCTTTCTTT; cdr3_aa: CASAKNTEAFF
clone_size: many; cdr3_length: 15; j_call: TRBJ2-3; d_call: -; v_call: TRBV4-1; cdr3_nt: TGCGCCAGCAGCCAAGTCGGGGTCCCCACAGATACGCAGTATTTT; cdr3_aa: CASSQVGVPTDTQYF
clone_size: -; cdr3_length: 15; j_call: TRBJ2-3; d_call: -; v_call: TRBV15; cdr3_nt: TGTGCCACCAGCAGCGGACATAATTTTGGGGATACGCAGTATTTT; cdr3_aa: CATSSGHNFGDTQYF
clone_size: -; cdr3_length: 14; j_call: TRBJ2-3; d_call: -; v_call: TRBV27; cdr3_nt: TGTGCCAGCAGTTTATCGTCGTGGGGGGATACGCAGTATTTT; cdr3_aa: CASSLSSWGDTQYF
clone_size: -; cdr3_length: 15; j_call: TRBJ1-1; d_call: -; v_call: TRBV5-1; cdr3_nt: TGCGCCAGCAGCCAAGGACAAATTATAGACACTGAAGCTTTCTTT; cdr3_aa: CASSQGQIIDTEAFF
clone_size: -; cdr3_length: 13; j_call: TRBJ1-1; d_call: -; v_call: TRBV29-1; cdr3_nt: TGCAGCGTTGAAACGCAGGGGAACACTGAAGCTTTCTTT; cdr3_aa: CSVETQGNTEAFF
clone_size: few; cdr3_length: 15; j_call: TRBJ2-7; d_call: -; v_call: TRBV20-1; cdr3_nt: TGCAGTGCTAGAGATCTAGAACAGGTAGCGAGCGAGCAGTACTTC; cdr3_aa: CSARDLEQVASEQYF
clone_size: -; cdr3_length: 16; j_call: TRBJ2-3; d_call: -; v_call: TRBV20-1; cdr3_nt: TGCAGTGCTAACCCCAGGGAATTGGAAAGAATGGGTACGCAGTATTTT; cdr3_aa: CSANPRELERMGTQYF
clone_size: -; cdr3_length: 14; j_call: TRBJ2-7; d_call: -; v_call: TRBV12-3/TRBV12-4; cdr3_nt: TGTGCCTGCAGTCCTACCGGGGCCTCCTACGAGCAGTACTTC; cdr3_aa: CACSPTGASYEQYF
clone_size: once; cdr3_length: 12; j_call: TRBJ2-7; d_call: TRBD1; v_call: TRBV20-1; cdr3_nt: TGCAGTGCTAGCCCGACAGGGGACGAGCAGTACTTC; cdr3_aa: CSASPTGDEQYF
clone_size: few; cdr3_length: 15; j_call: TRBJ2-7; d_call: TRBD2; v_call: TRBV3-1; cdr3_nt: TGTGCCAGCAGCCAAACGGGGGGAACCCAGTACGAGCAGTACTTC; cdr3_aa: CASSQTGGTQYEQYF
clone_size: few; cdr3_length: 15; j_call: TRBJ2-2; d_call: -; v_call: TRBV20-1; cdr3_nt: TGCAGTGCTAGAATCGGCGGGGCGAACACCGGGGAGCTGTTTTTT; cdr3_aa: CSARIGGANTGELFF
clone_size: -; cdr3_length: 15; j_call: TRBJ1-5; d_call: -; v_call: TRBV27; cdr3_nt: TGTGCCAGCAGTTTGTCCAGGGGAAACAATCAGCCCCAGCATTTT; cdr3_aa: CASSLSRGNNQPQHF
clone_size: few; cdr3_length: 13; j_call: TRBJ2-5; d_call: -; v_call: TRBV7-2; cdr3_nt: TGTGCCAGCAGCTTTAACGCGGGAGAGACCCAGTACTTC; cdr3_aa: CASSFNAGETQYF
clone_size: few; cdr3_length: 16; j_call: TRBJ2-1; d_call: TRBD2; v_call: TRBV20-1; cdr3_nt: TGCAGTGCCCCCCGGCTAGCGGGAGCGACCTACAATGAGCAGTTCTTC; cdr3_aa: CSAPRLAGATYNEQFF
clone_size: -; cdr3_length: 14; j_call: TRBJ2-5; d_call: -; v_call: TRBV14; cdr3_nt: TGTGCCAGCAGCCAAGAGGAACTATACAATGAGCAGTACTTC; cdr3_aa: CASSQEELYNEQYF
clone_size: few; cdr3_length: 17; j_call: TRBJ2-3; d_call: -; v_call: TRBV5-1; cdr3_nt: TGCGCCAGCAGCTTGGGCCCGAGAGGGTCTAGCACAGATACGCAGTATTTT; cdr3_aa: CASSLGPRGSSTDTQYF
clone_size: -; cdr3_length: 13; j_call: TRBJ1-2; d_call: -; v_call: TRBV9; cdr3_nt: TGTGCCAGCAGCGTAGTGAGCGCCTATGGCTACACCTTC; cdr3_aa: CASSVVSAYGYTF
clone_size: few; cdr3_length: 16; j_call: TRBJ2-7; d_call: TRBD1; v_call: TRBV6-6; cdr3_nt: TGTGCCAGCAGTGGAACGGGACAGGGAAGCTCCTACGAGCAGTACTTC; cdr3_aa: CASSGTGQGSSYEQYF
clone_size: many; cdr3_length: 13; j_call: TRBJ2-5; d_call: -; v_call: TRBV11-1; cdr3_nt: TGTGCCAGCAGCCACCGACGGCAAGAGACCCAGTACTTC; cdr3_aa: CASSHRRQETQYF
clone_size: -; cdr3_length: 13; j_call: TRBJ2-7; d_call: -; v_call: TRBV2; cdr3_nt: TGTGCCAGCAGTGGACTAGTTTTTTACGAGCAGTACTTC; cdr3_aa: CASSGLVFYEQYF
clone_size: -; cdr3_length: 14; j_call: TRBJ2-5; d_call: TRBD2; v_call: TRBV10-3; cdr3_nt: TGTGCCATCAGCCCAGCGGGGGGGCAGGAGACCCAGTACTTC; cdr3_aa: CAISPAGGQETQYF
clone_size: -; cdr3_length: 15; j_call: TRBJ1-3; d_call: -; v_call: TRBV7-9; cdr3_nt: TGTGCCAGCAGGGGAACAGGGAGCTCTGGAAACACCATATATTTT; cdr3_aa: CASRGTGSSGNTIYF
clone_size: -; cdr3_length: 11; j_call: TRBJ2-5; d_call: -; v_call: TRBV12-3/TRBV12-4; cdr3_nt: TGTGCCAGCAGTTCCGCGAGGACCCAGTACTTC; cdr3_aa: CASSSARTQYF
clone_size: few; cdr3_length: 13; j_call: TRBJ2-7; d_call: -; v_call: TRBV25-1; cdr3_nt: TGTGCCAGCAGTGATGTGGGATCCTACGAGCAGTACTTC; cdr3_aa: CASSDVGSYEQYF
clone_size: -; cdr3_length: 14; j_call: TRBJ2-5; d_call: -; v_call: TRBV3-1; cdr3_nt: TGTGCCAGCAGCCCGCACGGGATCCAAGAGACCCAGTACTTC; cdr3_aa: CASSPHGIQETQYF
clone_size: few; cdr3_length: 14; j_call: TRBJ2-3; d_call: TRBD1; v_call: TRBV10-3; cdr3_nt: TGTGCCATCACCCCGACAGGGCCGAAGGATACGCAGTATTTT; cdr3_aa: CAITPTGPKDTQYF
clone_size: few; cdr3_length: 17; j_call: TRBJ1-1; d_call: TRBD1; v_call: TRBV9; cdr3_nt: TGTGCCAGCAGCGTGGCCTGGGGGGACAGGACGGACACTGAAGCTTTCTTT; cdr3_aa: CASSVAWGDRTDTEAFF
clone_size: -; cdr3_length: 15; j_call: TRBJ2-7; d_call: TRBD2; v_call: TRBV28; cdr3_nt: TGTGCCAGCAGTCCGGGGGGGACCTCCTACAATGAGCAGTACTTC; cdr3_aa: CASSPGGTSYNEQYF
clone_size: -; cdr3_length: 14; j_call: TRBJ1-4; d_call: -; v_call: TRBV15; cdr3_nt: TGTGCCACCAGCAGGTGGACAGAGAATGAAAAACTGTTTTTT; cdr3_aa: CATSRWTENEKLFF
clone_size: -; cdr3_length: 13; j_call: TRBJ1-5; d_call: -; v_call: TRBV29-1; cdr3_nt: TGCAGCGTTGATGCAGGCCTTGGTCAGCCCCAGCATTTT; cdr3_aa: CSVDAGLGQPQHF
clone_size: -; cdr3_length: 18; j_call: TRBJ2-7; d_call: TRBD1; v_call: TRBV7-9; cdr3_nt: TGTGCCAGCAGCTTATACGTCCTGAGGACAGGGAGAACCTACGAGCAGTACTTC; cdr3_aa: CASSLYVLRTGRTYEQYF
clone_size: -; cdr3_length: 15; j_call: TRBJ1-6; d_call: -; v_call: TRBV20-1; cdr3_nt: TGCAGTGCTAGTTTGGTGGGGTCCTATAATTCACCCCTCCACTTT; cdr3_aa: CSASLVGSYNSPLHF
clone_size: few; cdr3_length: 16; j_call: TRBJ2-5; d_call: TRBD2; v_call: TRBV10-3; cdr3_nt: TGTGCCACGACCGAAGTCGGGGGGGCCTTCCGTGAGACCCAGTACTTC; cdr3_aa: CATTEVGGAFRETQYF
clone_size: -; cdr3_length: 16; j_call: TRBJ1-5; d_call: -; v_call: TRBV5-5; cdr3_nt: TGTGCCAGCAGCGTGGGGGGGGCGAAAAGCAATCAGCCCCAGCATTTT; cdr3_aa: CASSVGGAKSNQPQHF
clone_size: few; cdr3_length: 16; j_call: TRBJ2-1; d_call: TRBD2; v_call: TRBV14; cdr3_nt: TGTGCCAGCAGCCTTCCCAGAACGGGAGGAGGAAATGAGCAGTTCTTC; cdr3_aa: CASSLPRTGGGNEQFF
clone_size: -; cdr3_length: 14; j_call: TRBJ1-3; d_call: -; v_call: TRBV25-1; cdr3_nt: TGTGCCAGCAGAGCAGGGTCGGATGGAAACACCATATATTTT; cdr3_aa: CASRAGSDGNTIYF
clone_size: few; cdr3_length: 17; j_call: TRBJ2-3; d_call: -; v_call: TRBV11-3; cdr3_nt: TGTGCCAGCAGCTTAGGACGATCAGCAACTAGCACAGATACGCAGTATTTT; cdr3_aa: CASSLGRSATSTDTQYF
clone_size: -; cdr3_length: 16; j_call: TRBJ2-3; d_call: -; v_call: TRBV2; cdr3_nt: TGTGCCAGCAGTGAACTCCGGGCCCCCAGGGGAGATACGCAGTATTTT; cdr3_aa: CASSELRAPRGDTQYF